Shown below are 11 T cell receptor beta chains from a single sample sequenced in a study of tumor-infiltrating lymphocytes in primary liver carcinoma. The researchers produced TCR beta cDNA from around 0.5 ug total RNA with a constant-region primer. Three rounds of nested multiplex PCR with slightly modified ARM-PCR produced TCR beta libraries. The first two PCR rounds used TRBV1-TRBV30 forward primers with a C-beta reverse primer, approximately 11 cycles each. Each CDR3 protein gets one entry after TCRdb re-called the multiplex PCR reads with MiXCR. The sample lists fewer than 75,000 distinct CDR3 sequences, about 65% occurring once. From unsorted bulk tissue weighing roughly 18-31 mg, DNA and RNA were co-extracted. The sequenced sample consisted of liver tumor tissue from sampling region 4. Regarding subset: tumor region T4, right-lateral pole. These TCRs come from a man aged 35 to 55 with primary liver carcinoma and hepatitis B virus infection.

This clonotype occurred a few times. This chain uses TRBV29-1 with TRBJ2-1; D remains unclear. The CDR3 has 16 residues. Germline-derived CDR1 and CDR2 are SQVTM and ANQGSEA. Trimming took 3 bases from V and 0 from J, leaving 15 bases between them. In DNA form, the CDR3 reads TGCAGCGTTGATCTTCTGGACGCCAGCTCCTACAATGAGCAGTTCTTC. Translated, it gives CSVDLLDASSYNEQFF.

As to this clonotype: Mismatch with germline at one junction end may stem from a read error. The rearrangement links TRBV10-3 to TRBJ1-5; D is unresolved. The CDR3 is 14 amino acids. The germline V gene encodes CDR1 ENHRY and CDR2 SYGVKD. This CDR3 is CAMSEYEGDKPQHF. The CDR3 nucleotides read TGTGCCATGAGTGAGTATGAGGGCGATAAGCCACAGCATTTT.

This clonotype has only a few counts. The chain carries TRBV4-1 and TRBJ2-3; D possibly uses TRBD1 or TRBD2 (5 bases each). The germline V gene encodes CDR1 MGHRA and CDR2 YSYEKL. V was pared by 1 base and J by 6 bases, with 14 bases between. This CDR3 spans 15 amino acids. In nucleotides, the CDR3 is TGCGCCAGCAGCCAAGCGGACGGGGCCGGGGATACGCAGTATTTT. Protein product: CASSQADGAGDTQYF.

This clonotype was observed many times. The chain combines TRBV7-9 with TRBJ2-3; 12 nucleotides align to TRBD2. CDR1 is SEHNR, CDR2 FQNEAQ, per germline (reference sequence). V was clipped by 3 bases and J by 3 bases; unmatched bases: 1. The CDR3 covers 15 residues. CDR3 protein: CASSLGTSGTDTQYF. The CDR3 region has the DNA TGTGCCAGCAGCTTGGGGACTAGCGGGACAGATACGCAGTATTTT.

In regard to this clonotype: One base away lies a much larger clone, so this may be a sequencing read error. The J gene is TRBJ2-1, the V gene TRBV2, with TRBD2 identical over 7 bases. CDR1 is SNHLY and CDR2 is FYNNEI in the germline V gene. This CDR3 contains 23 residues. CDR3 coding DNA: TGTGCCAGCAGCATAATAAGAAGCGGGACCCATCGTGACGATCGGTACACCTACAATGTGCAGTTCTTC. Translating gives CASSIIRSGTHRDDRYTYNVQFF.

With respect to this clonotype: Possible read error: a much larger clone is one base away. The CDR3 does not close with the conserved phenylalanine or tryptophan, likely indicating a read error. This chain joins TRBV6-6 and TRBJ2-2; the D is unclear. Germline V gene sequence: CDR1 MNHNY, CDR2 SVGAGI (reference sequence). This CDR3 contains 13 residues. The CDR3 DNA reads TGTGCCGGCAGTGCAACGAACACCGGGGAGCTGTTTTCT. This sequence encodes CAGSATNTGELFS.

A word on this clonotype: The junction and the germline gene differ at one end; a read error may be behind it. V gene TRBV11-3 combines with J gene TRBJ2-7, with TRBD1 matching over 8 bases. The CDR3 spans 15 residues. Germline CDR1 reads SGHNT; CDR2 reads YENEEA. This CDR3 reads CANSLEAGGGYGQYF. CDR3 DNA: TGTGCCAACAGCTTAGAGGCAGGGGGCGGCTACGGGCAGTACTTC.

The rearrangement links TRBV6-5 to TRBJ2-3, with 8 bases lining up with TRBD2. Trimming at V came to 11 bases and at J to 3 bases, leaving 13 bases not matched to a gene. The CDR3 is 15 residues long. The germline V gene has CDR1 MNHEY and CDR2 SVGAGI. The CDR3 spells CAGNPSGSGTDTQYF. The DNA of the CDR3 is TGTGCCGGCAACCCTAGCGGGTCTGGTACAGATACGCAGTATTTT.

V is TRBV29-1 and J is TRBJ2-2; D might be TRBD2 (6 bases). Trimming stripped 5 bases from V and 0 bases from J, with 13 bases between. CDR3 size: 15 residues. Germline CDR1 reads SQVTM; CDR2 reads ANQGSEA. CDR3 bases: TGCAGCGTTAGGACTATCACGGCGAACACCGGGGAGCTGTTTTTT. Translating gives CSVRTITANTGELFF.

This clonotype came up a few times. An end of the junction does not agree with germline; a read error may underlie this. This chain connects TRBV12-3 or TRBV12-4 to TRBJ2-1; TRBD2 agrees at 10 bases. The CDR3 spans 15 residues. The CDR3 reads CGSSLQAGGPHEQFF. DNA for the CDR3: TGTGGCAGCAGTTTACAAGCGGGAGGGCCCCATGAGCAGTTCTTC.

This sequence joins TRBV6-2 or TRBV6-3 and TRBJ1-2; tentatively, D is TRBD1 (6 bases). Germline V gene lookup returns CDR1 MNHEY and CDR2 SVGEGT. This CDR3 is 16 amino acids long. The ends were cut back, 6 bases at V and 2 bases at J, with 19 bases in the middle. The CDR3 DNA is TGTGCCAGCAGGGGAAGTGAACAGGGCATCAACTATGGCTACACCTTC. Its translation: CASRGSEQGINYGYTF.